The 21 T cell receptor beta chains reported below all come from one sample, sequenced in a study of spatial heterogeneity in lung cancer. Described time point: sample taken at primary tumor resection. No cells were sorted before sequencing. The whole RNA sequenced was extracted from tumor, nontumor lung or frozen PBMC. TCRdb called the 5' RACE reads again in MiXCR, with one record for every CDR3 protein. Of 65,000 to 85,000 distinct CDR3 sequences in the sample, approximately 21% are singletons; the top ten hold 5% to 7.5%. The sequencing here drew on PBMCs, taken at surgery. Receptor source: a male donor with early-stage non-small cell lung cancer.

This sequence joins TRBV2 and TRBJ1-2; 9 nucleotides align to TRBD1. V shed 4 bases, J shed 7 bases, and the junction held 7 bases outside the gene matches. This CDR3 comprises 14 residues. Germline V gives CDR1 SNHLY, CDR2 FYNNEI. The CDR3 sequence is CASSARQGDSGYTF. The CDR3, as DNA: TGTGCCAGCAGTGCAAGACAGGGGGATTCTGGCTACACCTTC.

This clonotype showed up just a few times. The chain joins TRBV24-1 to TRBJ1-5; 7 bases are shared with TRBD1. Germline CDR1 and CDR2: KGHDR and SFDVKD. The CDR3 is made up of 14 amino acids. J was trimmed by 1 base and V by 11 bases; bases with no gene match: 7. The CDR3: CAIQDRLSNQPQHF. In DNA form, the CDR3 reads TGTGCCATCCAGGACAGGTTGAGCAATCAGCCCCAGCATTTT.

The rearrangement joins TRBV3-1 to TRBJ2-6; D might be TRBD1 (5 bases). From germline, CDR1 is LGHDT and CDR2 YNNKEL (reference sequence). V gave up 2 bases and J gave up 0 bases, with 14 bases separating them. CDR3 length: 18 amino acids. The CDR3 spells CASSQQGTQSSGANVLTF. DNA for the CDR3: TGTGCCAGCAGCCAACAGGGAACCCAAAGCTCTGGGGCCAACGTCCTGACTTTC. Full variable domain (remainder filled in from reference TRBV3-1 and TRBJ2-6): DTAVSQTPKYLVTQMGNDKSIKCEQNLGHDTMYWYKQDSKKFLKIMFSYNNKELIINETVPNRFSPKSPDKAHLNLHINSLELGDSAVYFCASSQQGTQSSGANVLTFGAGSRLTVL.

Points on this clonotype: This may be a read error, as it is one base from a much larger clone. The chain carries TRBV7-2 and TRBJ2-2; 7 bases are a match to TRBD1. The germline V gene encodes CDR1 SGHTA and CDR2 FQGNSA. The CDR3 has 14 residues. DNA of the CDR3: TGTGCCAGCAGTAGACAGGGCGACACCGGGGAGCCGTTTTTT. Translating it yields CASSRQGDTGEPFF.

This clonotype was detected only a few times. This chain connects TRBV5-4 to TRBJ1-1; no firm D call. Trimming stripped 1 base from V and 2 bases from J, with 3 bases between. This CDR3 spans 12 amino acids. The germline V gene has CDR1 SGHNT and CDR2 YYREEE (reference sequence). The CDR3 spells CASSLSNTEAFF. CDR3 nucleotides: TGTGCCAGCAGCTTGTCTAACACTGAAGCTTTCTTT.

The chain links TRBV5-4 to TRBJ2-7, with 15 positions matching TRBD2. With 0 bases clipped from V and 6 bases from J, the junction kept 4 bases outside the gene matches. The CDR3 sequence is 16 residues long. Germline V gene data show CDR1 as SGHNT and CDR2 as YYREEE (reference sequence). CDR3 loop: CASSLGGLAGGPEQYF. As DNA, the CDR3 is TGTGCCAGCAGCTTGGGCGGACTAGCGGGAGGGCCCGAGCAGTACTTC.

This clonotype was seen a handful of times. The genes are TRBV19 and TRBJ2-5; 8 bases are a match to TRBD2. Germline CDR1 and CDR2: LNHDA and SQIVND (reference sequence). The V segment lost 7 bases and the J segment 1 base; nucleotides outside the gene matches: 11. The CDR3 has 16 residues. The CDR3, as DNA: TGTGCCAGTAACTCGGGGGTAGCGGGGACCCAAGAGACCCAGTACTTC. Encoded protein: CASNSGVAGTQETQYF.

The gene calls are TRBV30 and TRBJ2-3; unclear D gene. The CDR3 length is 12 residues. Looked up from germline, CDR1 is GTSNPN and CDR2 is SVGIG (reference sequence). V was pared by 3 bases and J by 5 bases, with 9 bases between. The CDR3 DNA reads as TGTGCCTGGAGCAAAATAGAAGATACGCAGTATTTT. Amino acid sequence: CAWSKIEDTQYF.

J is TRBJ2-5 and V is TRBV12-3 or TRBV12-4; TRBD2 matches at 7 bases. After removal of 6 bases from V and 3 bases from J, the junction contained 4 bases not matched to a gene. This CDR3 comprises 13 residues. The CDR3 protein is CASRAGLKETQYF. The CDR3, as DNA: TGTGCCAGCAGAGCGGGGCTAAAAGAGACCCAGTACTTC.

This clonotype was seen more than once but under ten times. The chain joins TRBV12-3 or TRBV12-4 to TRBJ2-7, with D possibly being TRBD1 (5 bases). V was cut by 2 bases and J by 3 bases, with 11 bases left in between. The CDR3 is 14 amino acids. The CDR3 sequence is CASSLRERGYEQYF. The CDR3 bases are TGTGCCAGCAGTTTACGAGAAAGGGGCTACGAGCAGTACTTC.

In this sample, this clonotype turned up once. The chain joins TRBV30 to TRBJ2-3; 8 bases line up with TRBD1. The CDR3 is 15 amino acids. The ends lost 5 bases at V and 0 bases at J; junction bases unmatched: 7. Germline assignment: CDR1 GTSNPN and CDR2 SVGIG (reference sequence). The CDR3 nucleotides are TGTGCCTGGCAGAGGGACAGGCATAGCACAGATACGCAGTATTTT. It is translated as CAWQRDRHSTDTQYF.

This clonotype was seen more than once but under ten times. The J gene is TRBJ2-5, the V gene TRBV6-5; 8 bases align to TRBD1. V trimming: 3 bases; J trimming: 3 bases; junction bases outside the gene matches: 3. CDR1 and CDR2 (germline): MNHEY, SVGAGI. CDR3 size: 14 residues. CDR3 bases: TGTGCCAGCAGTTATGTGGACAGGGAAGAGACCCAGTACTTC. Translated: CASSYVDREETQYF.

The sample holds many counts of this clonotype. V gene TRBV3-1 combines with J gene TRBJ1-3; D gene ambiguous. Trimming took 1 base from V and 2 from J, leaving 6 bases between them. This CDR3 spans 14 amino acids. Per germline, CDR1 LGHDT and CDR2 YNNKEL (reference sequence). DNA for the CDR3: TGTGCCAGCAGCCAAGGGAGGGCTGGAAACACCATATATTTT. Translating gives CASSQGRAGNTIYF. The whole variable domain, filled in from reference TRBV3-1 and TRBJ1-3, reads DTAVSQTPKYLVTQMGNDKSIKCEQNLGHDTMYWYKQDSKKFLKIMFSYNNKELIINETVPNRFSPKSPDKAHLNLHINSLELGDSAVYFCASSQGRAGNTIYFGEGSWLTVV.

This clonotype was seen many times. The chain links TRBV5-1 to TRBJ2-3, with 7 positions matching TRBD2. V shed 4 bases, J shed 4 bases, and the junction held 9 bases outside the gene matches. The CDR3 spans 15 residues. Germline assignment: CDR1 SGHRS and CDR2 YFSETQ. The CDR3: CASSREAAKADTQYF. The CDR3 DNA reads TGCGCCAGCAGCCGGGAGGCGGCCAAAGCAGATACGCAGTATTTT.

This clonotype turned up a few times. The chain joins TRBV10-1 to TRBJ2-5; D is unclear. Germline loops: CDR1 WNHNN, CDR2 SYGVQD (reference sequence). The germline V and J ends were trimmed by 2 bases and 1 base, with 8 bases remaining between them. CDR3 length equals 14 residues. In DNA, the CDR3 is TGCGCCAGCAGTGAGCCTGCCCTCCAAGAGACCCAGTACTTC. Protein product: CASSEPALQETQYF.

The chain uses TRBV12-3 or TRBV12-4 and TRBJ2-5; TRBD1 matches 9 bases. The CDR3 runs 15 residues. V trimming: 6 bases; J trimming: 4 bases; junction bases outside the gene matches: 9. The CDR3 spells CASSYIQGASETQYF. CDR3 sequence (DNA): TGTGCCAGCAGCTATATACAGGGGGCTTCAGAGACCCAGTACTTC.

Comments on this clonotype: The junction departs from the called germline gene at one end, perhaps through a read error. CDR3: CASSPYWGQQATQYF. In DNA form, the CDR3 reads TGTGCCAGCAGTCCATACTGGGGACAGCAAGCGACCCAGTACTTC. The genes are TRBV27 and TRBJ2-5; 7 bases line up with TRBD1. The CDR3 spans 15 residues. Germline V gene lookup returns CDR1 MNHEY and CDR2 SMNVEV (reference sequence).

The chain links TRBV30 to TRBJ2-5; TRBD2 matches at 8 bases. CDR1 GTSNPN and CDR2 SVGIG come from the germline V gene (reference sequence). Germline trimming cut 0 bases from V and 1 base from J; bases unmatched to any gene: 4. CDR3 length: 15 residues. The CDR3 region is CAWSVPSGLQETQYF. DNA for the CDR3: TGTGCCTGGAGTGTACCTAGCGGGCTCCAAGAGACCCAGTACTTC.

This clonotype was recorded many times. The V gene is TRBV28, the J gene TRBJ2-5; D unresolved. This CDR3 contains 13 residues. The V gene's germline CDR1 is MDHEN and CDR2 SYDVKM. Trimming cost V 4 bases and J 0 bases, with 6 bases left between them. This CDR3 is CASSYADQETQYF. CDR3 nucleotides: TGTGCCAGCAGTTATGCGGACCAAGAGACCCAGTACTTC.

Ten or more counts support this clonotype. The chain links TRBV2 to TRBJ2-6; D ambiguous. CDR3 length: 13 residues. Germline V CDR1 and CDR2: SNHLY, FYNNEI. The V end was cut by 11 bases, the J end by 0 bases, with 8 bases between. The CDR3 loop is CAGSGSGANVLTF. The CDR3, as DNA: TGTGCCGGGTCTGGCTCTGGGGCCAACGTCCTGACTTTC.

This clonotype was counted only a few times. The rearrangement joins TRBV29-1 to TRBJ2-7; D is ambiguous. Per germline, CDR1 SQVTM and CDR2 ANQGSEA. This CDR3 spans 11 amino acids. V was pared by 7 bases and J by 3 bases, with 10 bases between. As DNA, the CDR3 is TGCAGCGCCCGACCGGTCTACGAGCAGTACTTC. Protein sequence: CSARPVYEQYF.